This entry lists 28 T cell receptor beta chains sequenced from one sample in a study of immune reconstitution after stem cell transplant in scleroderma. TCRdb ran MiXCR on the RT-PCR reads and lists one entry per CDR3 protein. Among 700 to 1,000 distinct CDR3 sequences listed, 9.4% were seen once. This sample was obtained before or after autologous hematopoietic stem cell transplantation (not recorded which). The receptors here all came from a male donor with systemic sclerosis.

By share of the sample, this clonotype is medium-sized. CDR3 region: CASSSLAAGANEQFF. CDR3 DNA: TGCGCCAGCAGCTCCCTAGCGGCCGGGGCCAATGAGCAGTTCTTC. The genes are TRBV5-1 and TRBJ2-1, with TRBD2 matching over 7 bases. The germline CDR1 and CDR2 sequences are SGHRS and YFSETQ. Unmatched junction bases numbered 9, after V lost 3 bases and J lost 6 bases. The CDR3 contains 15 residues. Based on the CDR3 plus reference TRBV5-1 and TRBJ2-1, the full variable domain is KAGVTQTPRYLIKTRGQQVTLSCSPISGHRSVSWYQQTPGQGLQFLFEYFSETQRNKGNFPGRFSGRQFSNSRSEMNVSTLELGDSALYLCASSSLAAGANEQFFGPGTRLTVL.

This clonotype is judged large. The CDR3 DNA is TGTGCCAGCCACTCATGGGCGGAGAACACTGAAGCTTTCTTT. It specifies CASHSWAENTEAFF. The rearrangement links TRBV25-1 to TRBJ1-1; D is unresolved. V dropped 8 bases and J dropped 1 base, with 14 bases sitting between them. This CDR3 is built from 14 residues. The germline gives CDR1 MGHDK, CDR2 SYGVNS.

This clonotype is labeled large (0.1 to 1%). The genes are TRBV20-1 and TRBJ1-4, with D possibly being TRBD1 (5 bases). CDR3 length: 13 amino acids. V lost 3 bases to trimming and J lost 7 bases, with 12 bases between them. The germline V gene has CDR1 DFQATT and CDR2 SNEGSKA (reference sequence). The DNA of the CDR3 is TGCAGTGCTAGGCCATGGGGGGTTGAAAAACTGTTTTTT. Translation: CSARPWGVEKLFF.

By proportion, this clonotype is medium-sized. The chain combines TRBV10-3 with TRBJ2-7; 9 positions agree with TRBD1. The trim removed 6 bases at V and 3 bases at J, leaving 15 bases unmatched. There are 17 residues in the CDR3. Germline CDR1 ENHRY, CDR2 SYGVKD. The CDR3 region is CAISGTGRTIRLYEQYF. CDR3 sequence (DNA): TGTGCCATCAGCGGGACAGGGCGGACTATACGTCTCTACGAGCAGTACTTC.

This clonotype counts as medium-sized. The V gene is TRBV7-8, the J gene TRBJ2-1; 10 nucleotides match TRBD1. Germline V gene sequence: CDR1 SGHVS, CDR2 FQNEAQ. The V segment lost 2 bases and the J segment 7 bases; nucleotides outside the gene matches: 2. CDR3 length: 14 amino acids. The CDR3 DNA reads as TGTGCCAGCAGCTTACGGACAGGGGGAAATGAGCAGTTCTTC. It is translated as CASSLRTGGNEQFF.

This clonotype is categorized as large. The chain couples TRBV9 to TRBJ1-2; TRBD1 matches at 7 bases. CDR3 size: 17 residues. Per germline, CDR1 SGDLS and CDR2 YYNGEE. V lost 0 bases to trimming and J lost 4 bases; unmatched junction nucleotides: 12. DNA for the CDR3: TGTGCCAGCAGCGTAGTAGTAGGAGCAGGGGGTATCTATGGCTACACCTTC. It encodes CASSVVVGAGGIYGYTF.

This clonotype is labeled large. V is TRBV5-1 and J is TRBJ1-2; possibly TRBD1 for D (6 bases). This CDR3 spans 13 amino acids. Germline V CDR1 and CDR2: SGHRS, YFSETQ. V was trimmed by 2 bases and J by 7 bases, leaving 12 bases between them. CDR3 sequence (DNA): TGCGCCAGCAGCTTACAGGGAGATGGTGGCTACACCTTC. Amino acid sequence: CASSLQGDGGYTF. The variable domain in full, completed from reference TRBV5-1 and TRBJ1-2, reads KAGVTQTPRYLIKTRGQQVTLSCSPISGHRSVSWYQQTPGQGLQFLFEYFSETQRNKGNFPGRFSGRQFSNSRSEMNVSTLELGDSALYLCASSLQGDGGYTFGSGTRLTVV.

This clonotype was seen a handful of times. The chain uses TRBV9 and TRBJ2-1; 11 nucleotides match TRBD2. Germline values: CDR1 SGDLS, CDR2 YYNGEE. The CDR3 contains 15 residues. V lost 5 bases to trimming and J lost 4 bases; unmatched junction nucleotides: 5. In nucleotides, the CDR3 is TGTGCCAGCAGTGCTAGCGGGGGGAGATACAATGAGCAGTTCTTC. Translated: CASSASGGRYNEQFF. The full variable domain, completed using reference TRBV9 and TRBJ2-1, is DSGVTQTPKHLITATGQRVTLRCSPRSGDLSVYWYQQSLDQGLQFLIQYYNGEERAKGNILERFSAQQFPDLHSELNLSSLELGDSALYFCASSASGGRYNEQFFGPGTRLTVL.

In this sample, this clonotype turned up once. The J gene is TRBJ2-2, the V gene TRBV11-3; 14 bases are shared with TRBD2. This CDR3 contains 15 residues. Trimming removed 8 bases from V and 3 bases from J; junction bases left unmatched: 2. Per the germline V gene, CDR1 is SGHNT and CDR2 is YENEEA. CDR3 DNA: TGTGCCAGCGGGACTAGCGGGAGAGACACCGGGGAGCTGTTTTTT. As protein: CASGTSGRDTGELFF.

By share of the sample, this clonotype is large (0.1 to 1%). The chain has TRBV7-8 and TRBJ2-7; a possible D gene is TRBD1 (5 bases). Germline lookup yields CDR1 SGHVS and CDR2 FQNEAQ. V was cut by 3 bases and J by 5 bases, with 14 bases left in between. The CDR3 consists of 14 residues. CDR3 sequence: CASSLTVKVNEQYF. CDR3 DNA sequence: TGTGCCAGCAGCTTGACAGTTAAGGTCAACGAGCAGTACTTC.

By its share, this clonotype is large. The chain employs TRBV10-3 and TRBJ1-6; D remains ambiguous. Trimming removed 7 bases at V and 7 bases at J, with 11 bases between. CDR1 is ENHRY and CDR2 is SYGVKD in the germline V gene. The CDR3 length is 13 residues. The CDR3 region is CAIKGIRNSPLHF. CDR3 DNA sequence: TGTGCCATCAAAGGTATAAGGAATTCACCCCTCCACTTT.

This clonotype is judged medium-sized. CDR3 sequence reads: CSAGKGVAREQFF. CDR3 bases: TGCAGTGCCGGAAAGGGGGTGGCCCGTGAGCAGTTCTTC. This chain links TRBV20-1 with TRBJ2-1; the D gene is possibly TRBD1 (6 bases). With 6 bases removed from V and 9 bases from J, the gap between germline ends came to 18 bases. This CDR3 spans 13 amino acids. The germline V gene has CDR1 DFQATT and CDR2 SNEGSKA (reference sequence).

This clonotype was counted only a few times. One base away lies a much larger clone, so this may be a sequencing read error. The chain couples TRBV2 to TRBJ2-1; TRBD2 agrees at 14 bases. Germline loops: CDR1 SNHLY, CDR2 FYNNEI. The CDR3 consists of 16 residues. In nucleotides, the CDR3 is TGTGCCAGCAGAGGGAGACTAGCGGGGGGGGACAATGGGCAGTTCTTC. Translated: CASRGRLAGGDNGQFF. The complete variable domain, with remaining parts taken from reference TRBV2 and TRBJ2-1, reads EPEVTQTPSHQVTQMGQEVILRCVPISNHLYFYWYRQILGQKVEFLVSFYNNEISEKSEIFDDQFSVERPDGSNFTLKIRSTKLEDSAMYFCASRGRLAGGDNGQFFGPGTRLTVL.

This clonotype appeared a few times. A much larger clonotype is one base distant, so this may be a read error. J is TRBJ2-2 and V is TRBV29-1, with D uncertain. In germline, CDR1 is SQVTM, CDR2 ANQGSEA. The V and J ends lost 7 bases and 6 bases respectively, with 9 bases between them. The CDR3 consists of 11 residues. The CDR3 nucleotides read TGCAGCGGGGAAGTGGCCGGGGAGCTGTTTTTT. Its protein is CSGEVAGELFF.

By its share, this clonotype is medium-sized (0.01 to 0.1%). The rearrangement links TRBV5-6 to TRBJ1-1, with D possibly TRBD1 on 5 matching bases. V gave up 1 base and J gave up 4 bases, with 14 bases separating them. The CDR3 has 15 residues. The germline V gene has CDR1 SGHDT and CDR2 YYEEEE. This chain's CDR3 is CASSLRSPGGTEAFF. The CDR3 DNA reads TGTGCCAGCAGCTTGCGCTCTCCGGGGGGCACTGAAGCTTTCTTT.

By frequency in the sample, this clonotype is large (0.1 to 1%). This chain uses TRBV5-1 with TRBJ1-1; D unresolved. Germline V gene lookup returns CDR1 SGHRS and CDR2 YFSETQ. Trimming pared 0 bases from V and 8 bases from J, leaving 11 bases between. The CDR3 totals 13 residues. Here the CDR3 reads CASSLVWANEAFF. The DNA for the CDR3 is TGCGCCAGCAGCTTGGTATGGGCTAACGAAGCTTTCTTT.

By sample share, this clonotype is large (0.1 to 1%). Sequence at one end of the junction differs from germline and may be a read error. The CDR3 sequence is CSARDVRRPAYEQYF. CDR3 nucleotide sequence: TGCAGTGCCAGAGATGTCCGGCGGCCGGCCTACGAGCAGTACTTC. V gene TRBV20-1 combines with J gene TRBJ2-7; D remains ambiguous. This CDR3 is 15 amino acids long. CDR1 is DFQATT and CDR2 is SNEGSKA in the germline V gene (reference sequence).

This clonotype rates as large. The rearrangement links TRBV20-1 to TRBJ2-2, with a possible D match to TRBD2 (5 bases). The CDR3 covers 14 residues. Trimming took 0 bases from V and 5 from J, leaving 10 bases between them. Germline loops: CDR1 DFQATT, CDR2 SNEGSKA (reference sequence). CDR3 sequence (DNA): TGCAGTGCTAGAGATGAGAGGGAGACCGGGGAGCTGTTTTTT. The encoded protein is CSARDERETGELFF.

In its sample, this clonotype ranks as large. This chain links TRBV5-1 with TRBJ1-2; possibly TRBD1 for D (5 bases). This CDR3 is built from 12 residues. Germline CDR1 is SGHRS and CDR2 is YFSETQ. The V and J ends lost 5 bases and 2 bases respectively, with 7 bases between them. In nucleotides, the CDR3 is TGCGCCAGCAGACAGGACAACTATGGCTACACCTTC. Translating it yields CASRQDNYGYTF. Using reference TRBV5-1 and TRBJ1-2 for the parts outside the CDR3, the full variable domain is KAGVTQTPRYLIKTRGQQVTLSCSPISGHRSVSWYQQTPGQGLQFLFEYFSETQRNKGNFPGRFSGRQFSNSRSEMNVSTLELGDSALYLCASRQDNYGYTFGSGTRLTVV.

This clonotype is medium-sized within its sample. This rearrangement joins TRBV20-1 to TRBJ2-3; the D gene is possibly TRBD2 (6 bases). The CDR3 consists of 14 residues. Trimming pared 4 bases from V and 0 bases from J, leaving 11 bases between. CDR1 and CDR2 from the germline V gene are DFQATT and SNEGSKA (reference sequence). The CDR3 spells CSAKRLGSTDTQYF. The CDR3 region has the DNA TGCAGTGCTAAACGACTAGGTAGCACAGATACGCAGTATTTT.

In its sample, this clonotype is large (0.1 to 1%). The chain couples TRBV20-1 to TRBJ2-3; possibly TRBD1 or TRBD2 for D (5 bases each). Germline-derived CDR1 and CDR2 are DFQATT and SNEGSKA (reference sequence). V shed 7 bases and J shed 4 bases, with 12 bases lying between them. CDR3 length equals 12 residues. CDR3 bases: TGCAGTGGAGAGGGGCGGGCAGATACGCAGTATTTT. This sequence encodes CSGEGRADTQYF.

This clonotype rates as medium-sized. The CDR3 nucleotides are TGCGCCAGCCGGACAGGCGGGACTAGCGGGGGGACGAGCTCCTACAATGAGCAGTTCTTC. This translates into CASRTGGTSGGTSSYNEQFF. The chain carries TRBV5-1 and TRBJ2-1, with 15 bases that match TRBD2. In germline, CDR1 is SGHRS, CDR2 YFSETQ. V gave up 7 bases and J gave up 0 bases; unmatched junction bases: 14. The CDR3 consists of 20 residues. The full variable domain, rest sourced from reference TRBV5-1 and TRBJ2-1, is KAGVTQTPRYLIKTRGQQVTLSCSPISGHRSVSWYQQTPGQGLQFLFEYFSETQRNKGNFPGRFSGRQFSNSRSEMNVSTLELGDSALYLCASRTGGTSGGTSSYNEQFFGPGTRLTVL.

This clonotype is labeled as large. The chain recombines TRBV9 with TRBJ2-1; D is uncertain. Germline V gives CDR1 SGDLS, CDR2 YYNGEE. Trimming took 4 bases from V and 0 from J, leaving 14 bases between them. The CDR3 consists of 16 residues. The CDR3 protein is CASSPSITSSYNEQFF. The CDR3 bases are TGTGCCAGCAGCCCCTCCATCACGAGCTCCTACAATGAGCAGTTCTTC.

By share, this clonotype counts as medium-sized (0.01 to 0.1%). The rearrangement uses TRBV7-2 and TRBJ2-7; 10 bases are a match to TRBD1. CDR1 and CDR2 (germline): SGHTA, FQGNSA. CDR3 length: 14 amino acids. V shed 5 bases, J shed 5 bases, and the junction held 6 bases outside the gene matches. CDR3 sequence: CASSLGQGSHEQYF. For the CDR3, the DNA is TGTGCCAGCAGCCTGGGACAGGGGTCGCACGAGCAGTACTTC.

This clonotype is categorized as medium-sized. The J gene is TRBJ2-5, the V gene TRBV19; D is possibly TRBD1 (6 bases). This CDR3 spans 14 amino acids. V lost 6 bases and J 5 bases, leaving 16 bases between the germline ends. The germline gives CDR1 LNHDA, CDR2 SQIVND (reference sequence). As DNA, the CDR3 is TGTGCCAGTAGGGCCGGGACATTTGGGGAGACCCAGTACTTC. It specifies CASRAGTFGETQYF.

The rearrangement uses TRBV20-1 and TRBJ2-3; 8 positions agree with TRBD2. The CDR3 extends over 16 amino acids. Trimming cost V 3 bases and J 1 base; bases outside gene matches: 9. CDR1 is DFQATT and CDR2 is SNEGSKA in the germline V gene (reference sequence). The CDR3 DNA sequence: TGCAGTGCTAGTCGGCCTAGCGGGTTGGGCACAGATACGCAGTATTTT. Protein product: CSASRPSGLGTDTQYF.

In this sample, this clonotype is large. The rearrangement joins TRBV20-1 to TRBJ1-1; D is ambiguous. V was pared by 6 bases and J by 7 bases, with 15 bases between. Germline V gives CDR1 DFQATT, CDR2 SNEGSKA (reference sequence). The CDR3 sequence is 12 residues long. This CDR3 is CSATQSPNEAFF. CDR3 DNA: TGCAGTGCCACACAGTCCCCCAATGAAGCTTTCTTT.

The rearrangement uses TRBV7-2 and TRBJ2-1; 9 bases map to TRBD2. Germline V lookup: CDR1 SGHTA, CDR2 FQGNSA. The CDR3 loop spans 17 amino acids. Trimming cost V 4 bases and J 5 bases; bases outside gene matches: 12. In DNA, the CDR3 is TGTGCCAGCAGCTCGACTAGCGGCCTCCCGCCCAACAATGAGCAGTTCTTC. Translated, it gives CASSSTSGLPPNNEQFF.